The sequence of this TCR beta chain was determined in a study of T cell changes during pregnancy in multiple sclerosis. Germline CDR1 and CDR2: SGHNT and YYREEE (reference sequence). V was cut by 4 bases and J by 3 bases, with 11 bases left in between. CDR3 length: 13 residues. Sequenced by immunoSEQ multiplex PCR; TCRdb stores in-frame clones only, minus some. The sample includes approximately 80,000 clones, less than 95% of them seen just once. This sequence originates from a female donor with multiple sclerosis, enrolled in a pregnancy study. The material sequenced was peripheral blood, taken in the third trimester of pregnancy. The J gene is TRBJ2-7, the V gene TRBV5-4; unclear D gene. The CDR3 DNA follows: TGTGCCAGCAGCCGAGAACAGCTCTACGAGCAGTACTTC. Translated, it gives CASSREQLYEQYF.